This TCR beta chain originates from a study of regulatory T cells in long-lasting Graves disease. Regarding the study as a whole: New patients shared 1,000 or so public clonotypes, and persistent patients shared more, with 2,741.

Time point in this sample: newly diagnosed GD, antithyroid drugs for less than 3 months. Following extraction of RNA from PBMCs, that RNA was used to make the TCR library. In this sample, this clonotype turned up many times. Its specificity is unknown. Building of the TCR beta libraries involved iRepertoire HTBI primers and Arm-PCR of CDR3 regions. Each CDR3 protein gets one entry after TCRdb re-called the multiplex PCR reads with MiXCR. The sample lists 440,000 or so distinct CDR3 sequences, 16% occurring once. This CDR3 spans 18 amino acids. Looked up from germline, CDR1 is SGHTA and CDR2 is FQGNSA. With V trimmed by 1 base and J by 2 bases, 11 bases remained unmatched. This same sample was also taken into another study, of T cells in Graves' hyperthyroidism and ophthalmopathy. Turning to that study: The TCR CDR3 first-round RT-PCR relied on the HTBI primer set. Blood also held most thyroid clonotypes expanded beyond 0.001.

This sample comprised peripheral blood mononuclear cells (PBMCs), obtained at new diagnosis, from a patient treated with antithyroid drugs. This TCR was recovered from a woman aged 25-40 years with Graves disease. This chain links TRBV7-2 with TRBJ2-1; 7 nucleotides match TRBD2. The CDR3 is CASSLGGSSGQTYNEQFF. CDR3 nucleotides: TGTGCCAGCAGCTTAGGAGGGTCTAGCGGACAAACCTACAATGAGCAGTTCTTC.